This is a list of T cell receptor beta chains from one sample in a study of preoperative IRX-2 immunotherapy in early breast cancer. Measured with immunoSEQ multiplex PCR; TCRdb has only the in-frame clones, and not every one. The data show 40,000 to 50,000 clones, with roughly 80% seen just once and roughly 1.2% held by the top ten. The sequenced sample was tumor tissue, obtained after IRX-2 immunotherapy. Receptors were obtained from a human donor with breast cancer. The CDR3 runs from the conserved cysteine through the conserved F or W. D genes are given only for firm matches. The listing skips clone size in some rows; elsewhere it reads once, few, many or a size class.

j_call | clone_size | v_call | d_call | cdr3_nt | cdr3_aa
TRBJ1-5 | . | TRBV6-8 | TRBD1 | TGTGCCAGCAGTTATAGGACAGGGGATCAGCCCCAGCATTTT | CASSYRTGDQPQHF
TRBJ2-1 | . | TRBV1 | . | TGCGCCAGCAGCCCAGACAGGGCTTCCTACAATGAGCAGTTCTTC | CASSPDRASYNEQFF
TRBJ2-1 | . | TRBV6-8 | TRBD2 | TGTGCCAGCAGCCGCCGGACCGGGAGGTCCTACAATGAGCAGTTCTTC | CASSRRTGRSYNEQFF
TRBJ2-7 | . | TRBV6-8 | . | TGTGCCAGCAGTTACCAGATCGGCTACGAGCAGTACTTC | CASSYQIGYEQYF
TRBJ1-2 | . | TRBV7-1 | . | TGTGCCAGCAGCTCACAGGGGAACTATGGCTACACCTTC | CASSSQGNYGYTF
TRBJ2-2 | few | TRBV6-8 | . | TGTGCCAGCATCTCGGCGACCGGGGAGCTGTTTTTT | CASISATGELFF
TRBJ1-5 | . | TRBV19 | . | TGTGCCAGTACCCCCGACGGGCGGCGTTCCACCGCTAGCCAGCCCCAGCATTTT | CASTPDGRRSTASQPQHF
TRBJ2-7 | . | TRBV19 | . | TGTGCCAGTAGTTCACAGGGTAGTCCCTACGAGCAGTACTTC | CASSSQGSPYEQYF
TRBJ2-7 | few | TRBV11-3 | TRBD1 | TGTGCCAGCAGCCGGGACAGGTTTTCCTACGAGCAGTACTTC | CASSRDRFSYEQYF
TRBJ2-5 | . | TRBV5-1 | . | TGCGCCAGCAGCCCGACAAGGGTCCAAGAGACCCAGTACTTC | CASSPTRVQETQYF
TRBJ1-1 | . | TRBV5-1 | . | TGCGCCAGCAGCTTCGGAATTGGGGGGTTGAACACTGAAGCTTTCTTT | CASSFGIGGLNTEAFF
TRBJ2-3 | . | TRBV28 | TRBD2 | TGTGCCAGCAGTTTCGGGGGGTCTAGCACAGATACGCAGTATTTT | CASSFGGSSTDTQYF
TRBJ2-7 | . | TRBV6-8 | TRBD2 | TGTGCCAGCAGTCCGCAGGCGGGAGGCTCGTACTTC | CASSPQAGGSYF
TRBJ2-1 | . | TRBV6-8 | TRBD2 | TGTGCCAGCAGCGGTACTAGCGGGAGAGGAGGTGAGCAGTTCTTC | CASSGTSGRGGEQFF
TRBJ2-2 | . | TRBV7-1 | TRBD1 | TGTGCCAGCGTAGGACAGGGAGTCCCCGGGGAGCTGTTTTTT | CASVGQGVPGELFF
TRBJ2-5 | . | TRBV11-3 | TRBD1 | TGTGCCAGCAGCTTAGATTTGACAGGGCAAGAGACCCAGTACTTC | CASSLDLTGQETQYF
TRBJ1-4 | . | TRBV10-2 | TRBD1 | TGCGCCAGCAGTGATATACAGGGGGCATGGGAAAAACTGTTTTTT | CASSDIQGAWEKLFF
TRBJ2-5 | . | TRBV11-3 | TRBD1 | TGTGCCAGCAGCTCCCGGGACAGGGGGCTAGAGACCCAGTACTTC | CASSSRDRGLETQYF
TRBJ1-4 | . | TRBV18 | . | TGTGCCAGCTCACTCCCAGGGGCTAATGAAAAACTGTTTTTT | CASSLPGANEKLFF
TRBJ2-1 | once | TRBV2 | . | TGTGCCAGTAGCCGGCGGCAGGGTACACATGAGCAGTTCTTC | CASSRRQGTHEQFF
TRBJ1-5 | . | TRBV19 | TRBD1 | TGTGCCAGTAGTTTCCCACAGGGGGGTGGCAATCAGCCCCAGCATTTT | CASSFPQGGGNQPQHF
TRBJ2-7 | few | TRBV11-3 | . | TGTGCCAGCAGCTATTCGGGGACACCCTCCTACGAGCAGTACTTC | CASSYSGTPSYEQYF
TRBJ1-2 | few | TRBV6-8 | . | TGTGCCATCAAATCAAAAGCTAACTATGGCTACACCTTC | CAIKSKANYGYTF
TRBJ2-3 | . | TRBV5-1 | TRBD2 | TGCGCCAGCAGCATAACCGGGACTAGAGGCACAGATACGCAGTATTTT | CASSITGTRGTDTQYF
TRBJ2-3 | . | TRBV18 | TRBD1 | TGTGCCAGCTCACCACAAACACAGGGGGCTATCACAGATACGCAGTATTTT | CASSPQTQGAITDTQYF
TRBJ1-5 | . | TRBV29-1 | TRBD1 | TGCAGCGTTGGGATTACAGGGGGCAATCAGCCCCAGCATTTT | CSVGITGGNQPQHF
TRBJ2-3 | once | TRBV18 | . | TGTGCCAGCTCACCCGAGAACACAGATACGCAGTATTTT | CASSPENTDTQYF
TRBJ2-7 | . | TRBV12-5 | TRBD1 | TGTGCCAGCAAGCCGGGACAGGGCATCGACGAGCAGTACTTC | CASKPGQGIDEQYF
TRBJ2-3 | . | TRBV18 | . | TGTGCCAGCTCCCCTCGTGAGGGCACAGATACGCAGTATTTT | CASSPREGTDTQYF
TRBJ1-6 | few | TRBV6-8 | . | TGTGCCAGCGGCCTGTATGGGGATAATTCACCCCTCCACTTT | CASGLYGDNSPLHF
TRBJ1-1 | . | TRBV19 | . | TGTGCCAGTAGTACGGACGGCCGTATGAACACTGAAGCTTTCTTT | CASSTDGRMNTEAFF
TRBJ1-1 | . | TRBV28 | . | TGTGCCAGCAACAGTCCCCAGGGCAGCCGAGCTTTCTTT | CASNSPQGSRAFF
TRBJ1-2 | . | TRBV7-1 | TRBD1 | TGTGCCAGCAGCATTGGACAGGATGTTTATGGCTACACCTTC | CASSIGQDVYGYTF
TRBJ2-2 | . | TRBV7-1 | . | TGTGCCAGCAGCTTACAGGGTATCGGGGAGCTGTTTTTT | CASSLQGIGELFF
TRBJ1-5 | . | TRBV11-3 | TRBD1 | TGTGCCAGCAGCTCGACAGGGTCTAATCAGCCCCAGCATTTT | CASSSTGSNQPQHF
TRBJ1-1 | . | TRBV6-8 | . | TGTGCCAGCAGTTTCCAGGGGACTGAAGCTTTCTTT | CASSFQGTEAFF
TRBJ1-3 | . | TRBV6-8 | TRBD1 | TGTGCCAGCAGTGGACAGGGGGTTAGTGGAAACACCATATATTTT | CASSGQGVSGNTIYF
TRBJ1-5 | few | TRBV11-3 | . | TGTGCCAGCAGCTTACGTCTGGGCAATCAGCCCCAGCATTTT | CASSLRLGNQPQHF
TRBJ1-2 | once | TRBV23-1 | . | TGCGCCAGCAGCCCCGGGGGGACGATATATGGCTACACCTTC | CASSPGGTIYGYTF
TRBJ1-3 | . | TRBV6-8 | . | TGTGCCACTTCAGCACGGGGCTCTGGAAACACCATATATTTT | CATSARGSGNTIYF
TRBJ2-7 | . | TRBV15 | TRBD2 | TGTGCCACCAGCAGAGAACCGACTAGCGGGGTCTACGAGCAGTACTTC | CATSREPTSGVYEQYF
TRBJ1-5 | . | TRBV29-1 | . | TGCAGCGTTGAATCCGGGTTGGGTCAGCCCCAGCATTTT | CSVESGLGQPQHF
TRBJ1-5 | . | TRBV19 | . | TGTGCCAGTAGTTTCCGGCGAGATAGCAATCAGCCCCAGCATTTT | CASSFRRDSNQPQHF
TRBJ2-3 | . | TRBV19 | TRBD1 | TGTGCCAGTAGTCCACGGGACAGGGGGACAGATACGCAGTATTTT | CASSPRDRGTDTQYF
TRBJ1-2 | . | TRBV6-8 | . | TGTGCCATCAGTGGTCGACAGGACTTTAACTATGGCTACACCTTC | CAISGRQDFNYGYTF
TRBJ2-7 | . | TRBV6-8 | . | TGTGCCAGCAGGATTAGACTAGACTCCTACGAGCAGTACTTC | CASRIRLDSYEQYF
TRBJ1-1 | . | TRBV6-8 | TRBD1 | TGTGCCAGCAGTGATCGTCGGACAGGGACCACTGAAGCTTTCTTT | CASSDRRTGTTEAFF
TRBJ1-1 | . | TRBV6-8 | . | TGTGCCAGCAGTTACTCTGAACCCTTATTCACTGAAGCTTTCTTT | CASSYSEPLFTEAFF
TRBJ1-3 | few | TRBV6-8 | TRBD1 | TGTGCCAGCAGTAAGGGACAGATCGGAAACACCATATATTTT | CASSKGQIGNTIYF
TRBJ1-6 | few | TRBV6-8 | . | TGTGCCAGCAGTGACAGGCAGATCGTGTCCCCCCTCCACTTT | CASSDRQIVSPLHF
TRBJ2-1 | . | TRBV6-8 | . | TGTGCCAGCAGGGGAGGTCGGACTTACTCCTACAATGAGCAGTTCTTC | CASRGGRTYSYNEQFF
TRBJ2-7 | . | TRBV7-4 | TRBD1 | TGTGCCAGCAGTGAACAGGGGACAGGATACTACGAGCAGTACTTC | CASSEQGTGYYEQYF
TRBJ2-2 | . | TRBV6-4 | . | TGTGCCAGCAGTTATAAAAACACCGGGGAGCTGTTTTTT | CASSYKNTGELFF
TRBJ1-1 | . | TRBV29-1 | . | TGCAGCGTTTTGCACAGGGAGAACACTGAAGCTTTCTTT | CSVLHRENTEAFF
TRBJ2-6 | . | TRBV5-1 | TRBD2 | TGCGCCAGCAGCTCCGGACTAGTAGGGAGTGGGGCCAACGTCCTGACTTTC | CASSSGLVGSGANVLTF